This T cell receptor beta chain is drawn from a study of T cell responses to AZD1222 COVID-19 vaccine (dated by TCRdb to about 2021). Turning to the overall study: Because spike-specific TCR depth and breadth did not differ between the two schedules, AZD1222 recipients who got a second dose at roughly 4 weeks were pooled with those who got a second dose at roughly 12 weeks. TCR sequencing was performed for about 250 trial participants, of whom around 200 were given two doses of AZD1222 and around 25 were given two doses of MenACWY control vaccine. Enrollment into the trials was organized by age into subgroups of 18-55, 56-69 and 70-plus years, and those subgroups contained approximately 150, 30 and 60 TCR-sequenced participants, respectively. General conclusions and limits of the study: After two AZD1222 doses, both the breadth and the depth of spike-specific TCRs were significantly higher than at day 0 and than in MenACWY recipients. In the small 56-69-year group, the increase in depth fell short of significance, most likely because of low power. Because no day 14 peak-response samples were available, the repertoires could be characterized only after the peak T cell response. Participants were mostly white British, with more females than males. The authors suggested clonal diversity may have been underestimated. Epitopes outside the regions mutated in the B.1.351 and B.1.1.7 variants were reportedly recognized by nearly half of the unique spike-specific TCRs. CD4 TCRs associated with the vaccine covered the entire spike protein, and the dominant responses were in regions 160-218 and 743-854. Conclusions about previously exposed vaccinees are limited, since just five or six AZD1222 recipients were seropositive for SARS-CoV-2 at baseline.

The meaning of the sample's time point label: baseline before first vaccination. The vaccinee samples were drawn from two UK trials, COV001 and COV002, one of which was a single-blind randomized controlled phase 2/3 trial testing AZD1222 (ChAdOx1 nCoV-19) in healthy adults. Trial participant PBMC samples were collected at day 0 and day 28 after the second dose for TCRbeta chain sequencing. The CDR3 regions of human TCRbeta chains were subjected to immunosequencing. Turning to the authors' computational methods: TCRs in the repertoires were matched against a reference library of SARS-CoV-2-specific TCRs that had been generated with the MIRA antigen-specificity platform. Breadth was defined as the fraction of unique TCRs that were SARS-CoV-2-associated, and depth was defined as the fraction of total T cells that were SARS-CoV-2-associated. Each spike-specific TCR was assigned to its reactive spike region and to a CD4 or CD8 class using the MIRA data. Log10-transformed breadth and depth values were compared by one-way ANOVA with Sidak's multiple comparisons tests. In TCRdb, the immuneACCESS table is reduced to in-frame sequences with V and J assigned. These tables do not hold every clone; where another copy was compared, an unresolved V gene accounts for under half, and the others remain unexplained. V, J and clone size reflect that table, while D and trimming were determined from the DNA. This sample holds about 130,000 clones; over 75% were observed only once. The ten biggest clones cover less than 9% of the sample.

This clone was found once. It lacks a known antigen. It has no much larger one-base neighbor in the sample; base qualities were not kept. CDR1 and CDR2 were assigned from the germline V gene as SGHRS and YFSETQ. Trimming costs V 4 bases and J 4 bases, and their ends lie 10 bases apart. The CDR3 starts with the cysteine, ends with the phenylalanine, and has 13 residues. Left in the record is the CDR3 DNA by itself, 39 bases read in frame from the first base. The TCR comes from an adult in good health. The rearranged segments are TRBV5-1 and TRBJ2-3; confidence is insufficient to name the D gene. Sequenced here: peripheral blood, sampled on day 0 of AZD1222 vaccination. The DNA sequence follows: TGCGCCAGCAGCCGGACCATATCAGATACGCAGTATTTT. It is translated as CASSRTISDTQYF.